One and the same sample provided the 28 T cell receptor beta chains below, sequenced in a study of blood T cells in healthy people across ages. A second PCR of 7 to 11 cycles used a sample-barcoded 5' primer and a J-beta primer mix. TCRdb called the 5' RACE reads again in MiXCR, with one record for every CDR3 protein. This sample has approximately 800,000 distinct CDR3 sequences, with approximately 67% found just once. Material: blood. The receptor set was obtained from a man aged 25 to 40 in good health.

This clonotype appeared a single time. The rearrangement joins TRBV6-5 to TRBJ2-7; 8 nucleotides agree with TRBD2. Germline V gene data show CDR1 as MNHEY and CDR2 as SVGAGI. The CDR3 totals 15 residues. V gave up 2 bases and J gave up 3 bases; unmatched junction bases: 6. Here the CDR3 reads CASSYAGGGNYEQYF. Here the CDR3 DNA reads TGTGCCAGCAGTTACGCCGGGGGGGGAAACTACGAGCAGTACTTC.

J is TRBJ2-3 and V is TRBV12-3 or TRBV12-4; TRBD2 matches at 10 bases. The CDR3 length is 16 residues. Unmatched junction bases numbered 10, after V lost 5 bases and J lost 5 bases. The CDR3, as DNA: TGTGCCAGCAGTGTCCTAGCGGGGGTTTCCGGAGATACGCAGTATTTT. It is translated as CASSVLAGVSGDTQYF.

The V call is TRBV20-1, the J call TRBJ1-5, with TRBD1 matching over 8 bases. The junction had 5 bases not matched to a gene; V was cut back by 6 bases and J by 1 base. The CDR3 consists of 14 residues. Germline V gene lookup returns CDR1 DFQATT and CDR2 SNEGSKA (reference sequence). The DNA of the CDR3 is TGCAGTGCCAAGACAGGGGAAAGCAATCAGCCCCAGCATTTT. The encoded protein is CSAKTGESNQPQHF.

There are a few counts of this clonotype. The chain joins TRBV20-1 to TRBJ2-7; TRBD2 is a possible D gene (5 bases). V shed 1 base and J shed 2 bases, with 9 bases lying between them. This CDR3 spans 13 amino acids. Germline V gene data show CDR1 as DFQATT and CDR2 as SNEGSKA (reference sequence). The CDR3: CSARGEFTYEQYF. The CDR3 nucleotides read TGCAGTGCTAGAGGGGAGTTCACCTACGAGCAGTACTTC.

The chain employs TRBV12-3 or TRBV12-4 and TRBJ1-1; D remains unclear. Deletions cut 8 bases from V and 0 bases from J, with 7 bases between. The CDR3 loop spans 12 amino acids. The CDR3 DNA reads as TGTGCCAGCTGGAACATGAACACTGAAGCTTTCTTT. Its protein product is CASWNMNTEAFF.

The sample holds a few counts of this clonotype. The V and J genes are TRBV7-2 and TRBJ2-1; 8 positions match TRBD2. CDR3 length: 15 amino acids. Germline V CDR1 and CDR2: SGHTA, FQGNSA. Germline trimming cut 6 bases from V and 3 bases from J; bases unmatched to any gene: 7. The chain's CDR3 is CASSGSGVLYNEQFF. For the CDR3, the DNA is TGTGCCAGCAGTGGTAGCGGGGTCCTCTACAATGAGCAGTTCTTC.

V gene TRBV6-2 or TRBV6-3 combines with J gene TRBJ2-1; 9 bases match TRBD1. V gave up 6 bases and J gave up 0 bases; unmatched junction bases: 3. Germline V gene data show CDR1 as MNHEY and CDR2 as SVGEGT. This CDR3 is 15 amino acids long. CDR3 in DNA: TGTGCCAGCAGAACGGGACAGGGCTCCTACAATGAGCAGTTCTTC. Translated, it gives CASRTGQGSYNEQFF.

V gene TRBV5-1 combines with J gene TRBJ2-1; 9 bases align to TRBD1. CDR3 size: 15 residues. CDR1 SGHRS and CDR2 YFSETQ come from the germline V gene. The J segment lost 7 bases and the V segment lost 2 bases, leaving 7 bases of the junction unmatched. The CDR3, as DNA: TGCGCCAGCAGCTTCAACTCCGGGACAGGGAATGAGCAGTTCTTC. This codes for CASSFNSGTGNEQFF.

The J gene is TRBJ1-2, the V gene TRBV20-1; possible D gene TRBD1, 5 bases. The CDR3 covers 12 residues. Trimming took 3 bases from V and 5 from J, leaving 10 bases between them. Germline-derived CDR1 and CDR2 are DFQATT and SNEGSKA (reference sequence). CDR3 nucleotides: TGCAGTGCTAGGAGGGGAGAATATGGCTACACCTTC. Its protein is CSARRGEYGYTF.

V is TRBV25-1 and J is TRBJ2-7; 9 positions match TRBD1. This CDR3 contains 15 residues. J lost 7 bases, V lost 4 bases, and 11 bases had no gene match. Germline loops: CDR1 MGHDK, CDR2 SYGVNS. The CDR3 nucleotides are TGTGCCAGCAGTGGGACAGGGGACCCCTGGTGGGAGCAGTACTTC. Amino acids: CASSGTGDPWWEQYF.

This rearrangement joins TRBV9 to TRBJ2-7; D call uncertain. The CDR3 runs to 13 residues. CDR1 and CDR2 from the germline V gene are SGDLS and YYNGEE. Deletions cut 0 bases from V and 3 bases from J, with 7 bases between. The CDR3 loop reads CASSVGQNYEQYF. In nucleotides, the CDR3 is TGTGCCAGCAGCGTAGGACAAAACTACGAGCAGTACTTC.

The chain links TRBV27 to TRBJ2-7, with 9 bases lining up with TRBD1. Unmatched junction bases numbered 4, after V lost 4 bases and J lost 0 bases. The length of the CDR3 is 15 residues. Per germline, CDR1 MNHEY and CDR2 SMNVEV (reference sequence). This CDR3 reads CASSWTGASSYEQYF. CDR3 DNA sequence: TGTGCCAGCAGTTGGACAGGGGCTAGCTCCTACGAGCAGTACTTC.

V gene TRBV15 combines with J gene TRBJ1-6, with D uncertain. This CDR3 has 15 residues. V was cut by 0 bases and J by 7 bases, with 10 bases left in between. Germline assignment: CDR1 LNHNV and CDR2 YYDKDF (reference sequence). DNA for the CDR3: TGTGCCACCAGCAGAGATGGCCCGAAGAATTCACCCCTCCACTTT. Residues: CATSRDGPKNSPLHF. The full variable domain, its missing parts supplied by reference TRBV15 and TRBJ1-6, is DAMVIQNPRYQVTQFGKPVTLSCSQTLNHNVMYWYQQKSSQAPKLLFHYYDKDFNNEADTPDNFQSRRPNTSFCFLDIRSPGLGDTAMYLCATSRDGPKNSPLHFGNGTRLTVT.

The gene calls are TRBV10-3 and TRBJ2-4; 7 bases map to TRBD1. Germline V gene lookup returns CDR1 ENHRY and CDR2 SYGVKD. There are 14 residues in the CDR3. V shed 2 bases and J 13 bases; nucleotides not matched to a gene: 11. For the CDR3, the DNA is TGTGCCATCAGTGAGGCGACAGGGCAGGGGGAGCAGTACTTC. Amino acid sequence: CAISEATGQGEQYF.

V is TRBV5-6 and J is TRBJ2-1, with D perhaps TRBD2 (7 bases). The CDR3 consists of 16 residues. The germline V gene encodes CDR1 SGHDT and CDR2 YYEEEE. Trimming left V 0 bases short and J 5 bases short, with 15 bases between. The CDR3 here is CASSLERGAGHNEQFF. In DNA form, the CDR3 reads TGTGCCAGCAGCTTGGAACGGGGGGCAGGCCACAATGAGCAGTTCTTC.

This clonotype was counted between two and nine times. V and J are TRBV20-1 and TRBJ2-6, with D possibly matching TRBD2 (5 bases). The CDR3 spans 14 residues. Germline CDR1 reads DFQATT; CDR2 reads SNEGSKA (reference sequence). V was clipped by 6 bases and J by 1 base, with 10 bases between them. CDR3 sequence (DNA): TGCAGTGCCGCCCGGGATTCTGGGGCCAACGTCCTGACTTTC. This encodes CSAARDSGANVLTF.

On this clonotype itself: A much larger clone differs from this one at a single base, so this may be a read error. The V call is TRBV27, the J call TRBJ1-2; the D gene is possibly TRBD1 (5 bases). CDR3 length: 13 amino acids. CDR1 and CDR2 (germline): MNHEY, SMNVEV (reference sequence). Trimming removed 5 bases from V and 7 bases from J, with 14 bases in between. This CDR3 reads CASSPAFGGGYTF. DNA of the CDR3: TGTGCCAGCAGTCCCGCTTTCGGGGGTGGCTACACCTTC.

The rearrangement joins TRBV5-1 to TRBJ1-1, with 9 bases fitting TRBD1. The trim removed 4 bases at V and 7 bases at J, leaving 11 bases unmatched. CDR3 length: 15 residues. Germline loops: CDR1 SGHRS, CDR2 YFSETQ. The CDR3 bases are TGCGCCAGCAGCGGTAGGACAGGGGACGACCGTGAAGCTTTCTTT. It yields the protein CASSGRTGDDREAFF. Supplemented by reference TRBV5-1 and TRBJ1-1, the full variable domain reads KAGVTQTPRYLIKTRGQQVTLSCSPISGHRSVSWYQQTPGQGLQFLFEYFSETQRNKGNFPGRFSGRQFSNSRSEMNVSTLELGDSALYLCASSGRTGDDREAFFGQGTRLTVV.

This sequence joins TRBV7-6 and TRBJ1-2; 11 positions agree with TRBD1. Germline V CDR1 and CDR2: SGHVS, FNYEAQ. The junction had 8 bases not matched to a gene; V was cut back by 4 bases and J by 4 bases. The CDR3 consists of 16 residues. The chain's CDR3 is CASSSGQGAGGYGYTF. CDR3 DNA: TGTGCCAGCAGCTCCGGACAGGGGGCGGGCGGCTATGGCTACACCTTC.

The V and J genes are TRBV12-3 or TRBV12-4 and TRBJ1-1; D uncertain. Trimming took 4 bases from V and 1 from J, leaving 7 bases between them. CDR3 length: 13 amino acids. The CDR3 reads CASSCNRNTEAFF. The CDR3 DNA sequence: TGTGCCAGCAGTTGCAACAGGAACACTGAAGCTTTCTTT.

The chain has TRBV6-2 or TRBV6-3 and TRBJ2-7, with D maybe TRBD1 (6 bases). The ends were cut back, 6 bases at V and 6 bases at J, with 12 bases in the middle. Germline CDR1 MNHEY, CDR2 SVGEGT. This CDR3 is built from 12 residues. CDR3 sequence reads: CASSEDSREQYF. Here the CDR3 DNA reads TGTGCCAGCAGCGAGGACAGCCGCGAGCAGTACTTC.

The V call is TRBV30, the J call TRBJ2-7; D gene uncertain. The DNA matches TRBJ2-5 better at its end, which makes the J call doubtful. Germline V gives CDR1 GTSNPN, CDR2 SVGIG (reference sequence). The CDR3 runs 14 residues. The CDR3 nucleotides are TGTGCCTGGAGTTGGGCGGCATATCAAGAGACCCAGTACTTC. It yields the protein CAWSWAAYQETQYF.

In DNA, the CDR3 is TGTGCCAGCGATACAGGCGAGGGAAATGAGCAGTACTTC. Translation: CASDTGEGNEQYF. The chain couples TRBV12-3 or TRBV12-4 to TRBJ2-5, with D possibly called TRBD1 or TRBD2 (5 bases each). This CDR3 comprises 13 residues. V lost 8 bases and J 11 bases, leaving 21 bases between the germline ends.

The rearrangement uses TRBV6-2 or TRBV6-3 and TRBJ2-1; 11 bases are a match to TRBD2. The CDR3 has 18 residues. The germline CDR1 and CDR2 sequences are MNHEY and SVGEGT. The ends lost 2 bases at V and 0 bases at J; junction bases unmatched: 6. The CDR3 DNA reads as TGTGCCAGCAGTTACCTCCTAGCGGGGGGCCTCTCCTACAATGAGCAGTTCTTC. Its translation: CASSYLLAGGLSYNEQFF.

This clonotype was detected only once. The rearrangement joins TRBV7-3 to TRBJ2-7; 12 bases map to TRBD2. This CDR3 is 15 amino acids long. The V gene's germline CDR1 is SGHTA and CDR2 FQGTGA. V lost 4 bases and J lost 5; bases outside the gene matches: 6. CDR3 loop: CASSSPTSGGNEQYF. The CDR3 DNA sequence: TGTGCCAGCAGCTCACCGACTAGCGGGGGTAACGAGCAGTACTTC. The full variable domain, in which reference TRBV7-3 and TRBJ2-7 provide the parts outside the CDR3, is GAGVSQTPSNKVTEKGKYVELRCDPISGHTALYWYRQSLGQGPEFLIYFQGTGAADDSGLPNDRFFAVRPEGSVSTLKIQRTERGDSAVYLCASSSPTSGGNEQYFGPGTRLTVT.

The rearrangement uses TRBV13 and TRBJ2-7, with D maybe TRBD1 (6 bases). The CDR3 runs 16 residues. Germline assignment: CDR1 PRHDT and CDR2 FYEKMQ (reference sequence). V was clipped by 2 bases and J by 0 bases, with 14 bases between them. The DNA for the CDR3 is TGTGCCAGCAGCTTACCTGTTCGGGGACACTCCTACGAGCAGTACTTC. The encoded protein is CASSLPVRGHSYEQYF. Supplemented by reference TRBV13 and TRBJ2-7, the full variable domain reads AAGVIQSPRHLIKEKRETATLKCYPIPRHDTVYWYQQGPGQDPQFLISFYEKMQSDKGSIPDRFSAQQFSDYHSELNMSSLELGDSALYFCASSLPVRGHSYEQYFGPGTRLTVT.

The V gene is TRBV6-2 or TRBV6-3, the J gene TRBJ2-1; 8 bases line up with TRBD2. Germline CDR1 MNHEY, CDR2 SVGEGT. The V gene end was trimmed by 8 bases and the J gene end by 4 bases; junction bases not matched to a gene: 7. The CDR3 is 14 residues long. The CDR3 coding sequence is TGTGCCAGCTTGATGGTAGCGGGGTACAATGAGCAGTTCTTC. The encoded protein is CASLMVAGYNEQFF.

The table lists this clonotype with a few counts. The chain has TRBV25-1 and TRBJ1-2; TRBD1 matches 8 bases. The germline CDR1 and CDR2 sequences are MGHDK and SYGVNS. The CDR3 has 13 amino acids. The V and J ends lost 3 bases and 7 bases, in that order; junction bases with no gene match: 4. This chain's CDR3 is CASSEDREVGYTF. The CDR3 coding sequence is TGTGCCAGCAGTGAGGACAGGGAGGTTGGCTACACCTTC.